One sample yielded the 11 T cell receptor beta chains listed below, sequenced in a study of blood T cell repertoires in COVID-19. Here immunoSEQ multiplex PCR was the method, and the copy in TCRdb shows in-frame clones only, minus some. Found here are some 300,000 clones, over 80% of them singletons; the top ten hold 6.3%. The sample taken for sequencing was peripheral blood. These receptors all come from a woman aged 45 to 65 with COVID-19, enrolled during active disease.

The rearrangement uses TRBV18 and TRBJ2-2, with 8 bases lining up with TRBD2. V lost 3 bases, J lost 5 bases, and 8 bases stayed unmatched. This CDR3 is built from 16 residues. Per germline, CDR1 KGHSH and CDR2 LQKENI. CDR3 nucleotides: TGTGCCAGCTCACCTGGAGGGACTAGGTTTACCGGGGAGCTGTTTTTT. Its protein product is CASSPGGTRFTGELFF. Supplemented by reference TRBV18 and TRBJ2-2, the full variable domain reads NAGVMQNPRHLVRRRGQEARLRCSPMKGHSHVYWYRQLPEEGLKFMVYLQKENIIDESGMPKERFSAEFPKEGPSILRIQQVVRGDSAAYFCASSPGGTRFTGELFFGEGSRLTVL.

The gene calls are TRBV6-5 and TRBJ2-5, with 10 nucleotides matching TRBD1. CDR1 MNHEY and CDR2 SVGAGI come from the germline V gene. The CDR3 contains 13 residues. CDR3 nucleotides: TGTGCAGCCCGGGACAGGGGACAGGAGACCCAGTACTTC. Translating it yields CAARDRGQETQYF.

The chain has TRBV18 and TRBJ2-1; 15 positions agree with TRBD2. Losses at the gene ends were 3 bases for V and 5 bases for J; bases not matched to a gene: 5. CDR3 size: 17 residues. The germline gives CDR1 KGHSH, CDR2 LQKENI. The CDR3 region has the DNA TGTGCCAGCTCACCTCCGGGACTAGCGGGAGGCCACAATGAGCAGTTCTTC. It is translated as CASSPPGLAGGHNEQFF.

CDR3 DNA: TGTGCCTGGAGTGCCAGGGGCTTGTCGGCCGGGGAGCTGTTTTTT. This encodes CAWSARGLSAGELFF. The chain employs TRBV30 and TRBJ2-2, with D possibly being TRBD1 (6 bases). V was shortened by 1 base and J by 6 bases, with 15 bases between the two germline ends. Germline lookup yields CDR1 GTSNPN and CDR2 SVGIG (reference sequence). The CDR3 runs to 15 residues.

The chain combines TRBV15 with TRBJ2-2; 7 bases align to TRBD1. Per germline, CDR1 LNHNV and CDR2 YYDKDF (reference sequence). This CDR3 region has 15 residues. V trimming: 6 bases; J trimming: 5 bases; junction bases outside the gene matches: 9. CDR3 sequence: CATRRTGGGTGELFF. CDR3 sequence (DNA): TGTGCCACCAGGCGGACAGGTGGAGGAACCGGGGAGCTGTTTTTT.

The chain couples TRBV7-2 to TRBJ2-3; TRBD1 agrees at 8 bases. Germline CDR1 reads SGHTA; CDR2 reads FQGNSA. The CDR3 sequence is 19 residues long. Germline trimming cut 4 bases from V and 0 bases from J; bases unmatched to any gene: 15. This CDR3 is CASSSSLTTGAKSTDTQYF. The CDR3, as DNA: TGTGCCAGCAGCTCCAGCCTCACGACAGGGGCCAAGAGCACAGATACGCAGTATTTT. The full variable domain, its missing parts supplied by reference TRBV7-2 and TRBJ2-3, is GAGVSQSPSNKVTEKGKDVELRCDPISGHTALYWYRQSLGQGLEFLIYFQGNSAPDKSGLPSDRFSAERTGGSVSTLTIQRTQQEDSAVYLCASSSSLTTGAKSTDTQYFGPGTRLTVL.

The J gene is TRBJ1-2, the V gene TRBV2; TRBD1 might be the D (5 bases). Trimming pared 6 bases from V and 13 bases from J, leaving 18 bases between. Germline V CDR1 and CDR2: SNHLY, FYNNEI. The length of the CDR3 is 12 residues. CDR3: CASRLTGLGGTF. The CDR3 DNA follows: TGTGCCAGCAGATTAACGGGACTAGGAGGCACCTTC.

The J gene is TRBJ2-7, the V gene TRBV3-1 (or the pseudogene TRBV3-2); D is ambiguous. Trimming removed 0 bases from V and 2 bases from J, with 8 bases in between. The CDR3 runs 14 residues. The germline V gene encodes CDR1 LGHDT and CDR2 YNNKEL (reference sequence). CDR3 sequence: CASSQDWQTYEQYF. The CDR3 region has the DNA TGTGCCAGCAGCCAAGATTGGCAGACCTACGAGCAGTACTTC.

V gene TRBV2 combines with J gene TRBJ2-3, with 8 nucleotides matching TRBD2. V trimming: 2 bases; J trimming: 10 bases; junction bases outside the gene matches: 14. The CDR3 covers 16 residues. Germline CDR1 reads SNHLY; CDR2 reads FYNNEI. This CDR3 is CASSEQWLAGGAPQYF. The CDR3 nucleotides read TGTGCCAGCAGTGAACAGTGGCTAGCGGGCGGCGCACCGCAGTATTTT.

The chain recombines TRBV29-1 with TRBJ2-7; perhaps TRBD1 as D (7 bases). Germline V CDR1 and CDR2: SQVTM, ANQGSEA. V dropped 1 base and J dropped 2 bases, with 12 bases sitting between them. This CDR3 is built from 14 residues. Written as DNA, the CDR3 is TGCAGCGTTGAAGGGGGCAGGGGGGCCTACGAGCAGTACTTC. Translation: CSVEGGRGAYEQYF.

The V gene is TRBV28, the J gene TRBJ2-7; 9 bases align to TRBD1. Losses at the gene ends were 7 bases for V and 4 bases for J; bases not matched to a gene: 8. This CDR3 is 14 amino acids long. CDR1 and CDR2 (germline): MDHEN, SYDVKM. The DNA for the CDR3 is TGTGCCAGCAAAACCGGGACAGGGCTATACGAGCAGTACTTC. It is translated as CASKTGTGLYEQYF.